Following are 4 T cell receptor beta chains from one sample sequenced in a study of shared clonotypes between healthy human individuals. Profiling relied on immunoSEQ multiplex PCR, and the TCRdb table lists in-frame clones only, not all of them. The sample yields over 1.5 million clones, around 98% seen once. Source material: naive CD4+ T cells sorted from blood. As for subset: CD45RA+ positively selected. The receptors were sampled from a man aged 25-40 years in good health.

The rearrangement links TRBV2 to TRBJ2-5; D uncertain. The V gene lost 10 bases and the J gene lost 7 bases, with 13 bases spanning the gap. Germline V gene sequence: CDR1 SNHLY, CDR2 FYNNEI. The CDR3 is 11 residues long. The CDR3 coding sequence is TGTGCCACTTCGTCGTGGGGGACCCAGTACTTC. Translating gives CATSSWGTQYF.

The gene calls are TRBV5-1 and TRBJ2-2; 7 positions agree with TRBD1. This CDR3 has 16 residues. Trimming at V came to 4 bases and at J to 4 bases, leaving 10 bases not matched to a gene. CDR1 is SGHRS and CDR2 is YFSETQ in the germline V gene. This CDR3 reads CASSRYIQGSTGELFF. For the CDR3, the DNA is TGCGCCAGCAGCCGTTATATACAGGGGAGCACCGGGGAGCTGTTTTTT. Drawing the rest from reference TRBV5-1 and TRBJ2-2, the complete variable domain is KAGVTQTPRYLIKTRGQQVTLSCSPISGHRSVSWYQQTPGQGLQFLFEYFSETQRNKGNFPGRFSGRQFSNSRSEMNVSTLELGDSALYLCASSRYIQGSTGELFFGEGSRLTVL.

The V call is TRBV4-2, the J call TRBJ2-2, with D possibly matching TRBD1 (5 bases). This CDR3 region has 14 residues. Germline V gene lookup returns CDR1 LGHNA and CDR2 YNFKEQ. V gave up 8 bases and J gave up 1 base, with 11 bases separating them. CDR3 sequence (DNA): TGTGCCAGCCAACCTACAGGGAACACCGGGGAGCTGTTTTTT. This gives the protein CASQPTGNTGELFF.

The chain employs TRBV10-1 and TRBJ2-3; D call uncertain. This CDR3 region has 13 residues. Deletions cut 4 bases from V and 6 bases from J, with 11 bases between. Germline CDR1 and CDR2: WNHNN and SYGVQD (reference sequence). The CDR3 sequence: CASSGEIEDTQYF. The CDR3, as DNA: TGCGCCAGCAGTGGCGAAATAGAGGATACGCAGTATTTT.